This record looks at one TCR beta chain sequence and its context. The antigen remains undetermined. The data were taken from a study of shared clonotypes between healthy human individuals. The wider study: Three plates each covered CD4 naive and memory; CD8 naive two, CD8 memory one.

Deep was the level at which the assay was run. Sequencing was performed with immunoSEQ multiplex PCR; in TCRdb, only in-frame clones are kept and a portion is missing. The sample contains 850,000 to 1,100,000 clones, roughly 77% of which appear only once. Study-wide findings and caveats: Relative to clonotypes present in all four donors, those not shared had lower generation probabilities.

All the donors were Caucasian adults who lived in Nashville, Tennessee. CDR1 MNHEY and CDR2 SVGAGI come from the germline V gene. The CDR3 loop spans 14 amino acids. The V and J ends lost 6 bases and 4 bases respectively, with 13 bases between them. This TCR derives from a man younger than 35 in good health. Some clones in this sample may be carry-over from other donors' samples. Sequencing was performed on memory CD4+ T cells from PBMCs. As to subset: CD45RA-negative fraction. The V and J genes are TRBV6-5 and TRBJ1-3; no firm D call. The CDR3 protein is CASRAPAGGNTIYF. Here the CDR3 DNA reads TGTGCCAGCAGAGCCCCTGCGGGAGGAAACACCATATATTTT.